Presented here are 12 T cell receptor beta chains from one specimen sequenced in a study of monozygotic twins with inflammatory bowel disease. TCRdb reprocessed the 5' RACE reads and stores each CDR3 protein as one record, lacking DNA. This sample's clone table lists a few hundred thousand distinct CDR3 sequences. Input material: blood. The receptors come from a human donor with ulcerative colitis or Crohn's disease, or a healthy co-twin of an affected twin (not recorded which).

The chain employs TRBV5-1 and TRBJ2-1; the TCRdb call, TRBD1, lacks DNA for checking. Germline CDR1 SGHRS, CDR2 YFSETQ. The CDR3 consists of 15 residues. The chain's CDR3 is CASMGGQGAYNEQFF.

The chain has TRBV6-1 and TRBJ2-5. There are 16 residues in the CDR3. CDR1 is MNHNS, CDR2 SASEGT, per germline. CDR3 sequence: CASSEQVTGWEETQYF.

This rearrangement joins TRBV20-1 to TRBJ2-3; TCRdb designates TRBD2, a call that cannot be tested without DNA. Per germline, CDR1 DFQATT and CDR2 SNEGSKA (reference sequence). The CDR3 runs 15 residues. CDR3 loop: CSARGPRSTTDTQYF.

The chain joins TRBV29-1 to TRBJ1-5. The germline CDR1 and CDR2 sequences are SQVTM and ANQGSEA. The CDR3 spans 11 residues. The CDR3 loop reads CSPARLEPQHF.

The chain uses TRBV7-9 and TRBJ2-1; as DNA is missing, the TRBD1 call by TCRdb cannot be tested. The CDR3 totals 14 residues. The germline V gene encodes CDR1 SEHNR and CDR2 FQNEAQ (reference sequence). CDR3 residues: CASNSWGQDNEQFF.

The chain uses TRBV7-3 and TRBJ2-1; the TRBD1 assignment by TCRdb is unverifiable without DNA. From germline, CDR1 is SGHTA and CDR2 FQGTGA. The CDR3 extends over 14 amino acids. The CDR3 reads CASSLGGKYNEQFF.

The chain uses TRBV29-1 and TRBJ2-5; TCRdb reports TRBD1, a call that lacks DNA to check it against. The germline CDR1 and CDR2 sequences are SQVTM and ANQGSEA. CDR3 length equals 15 residues. CDR3 loop: CSALGRGIGLETQYF.

The chain recombines TRBV5-4 with TRBJ2-4; lacking DNA, the TRBD1 call made by TCRdb goes unchecked. Germline V gene lookup returns CDR1 SGHNT and CDR2 YYREEE (reference sequence). The CDR3 has 14 amino acids. CDR3 residues: CASSRGGQGVIQYF. Using reference TRBV5-4 and TRBJ2-4 for the parts outside the CDR3, the full variable domain is ETGVTQSPTHLIKTRGQQVTLRCSSQSGHNTVSWYQQALGQGPQFIFQYYREEENGRGNFPPRFSGLQFPNYSSELNVNALELDDSALYLCASSRGGQGVIQYFGAGTRLSVL.

The chain couples TRBV27 to TRBJ1-2; TCRdb's D call, TRBD1, is unchecked because there is no DNA. The CDR3 is made up of 13 amino acids. Per germline, CDR1 MNHEY and CDR2 SMNVEV (reference sequence). This CDR3 reads CASGTASNYGYTF.

CDR3 region: CASSLGRRELNTEAFF. This chain uses TRBV12-3 or TRBV12-4 with TRBJ1-1; TCRdb lists TRBD1, though no DNA is available to test this call. This CDR3 has 16 residues.

The V and J genes are TRBV15 and TRBJ2-2. The CDR3 is 14 amino acids. Germline V lookup: CDR1 LNHNV, CDR2 YYDKDF (reference sequence). This CDR3 is CATSKQPNTGELFF.

The chain employs TRBV5-1 and TRBJ2-2; the D call of TRBD2 rests on TCRdb alone, since no DNA is present to check it. Germline V CDR1 and CDR2: SGHRS, YFSETQ. CDR3 length: 15 amino acids. CDR3 loop: CASSPTSGRAGELFF. The whole variable domain, remainder taken from reference TRBV5-1 and TRBJ2-2, is KAGVTQTPRYLIKTRGQQVTLSCSPISGHRSVSWYQQTPGQGLQFLFEYFSETQRNKGNFPGRFSGRQFSNSRSEMNVSTLELGDSALYLCASSPTSGRAGELFFGEGSRLTVL.